This T cell receptor beta chain was sequenced in a study of blood T cell repertoires in COVID-19. Study overall: There were acute and convalescent COVID-19 samples, and they came from the United States, Italy and Spain.

This table comes from immunoSEQ multiplex PCR, and its TCRdb copy is limited to in-frame clones, with some not included. The sample records 490,000 or so clones, 70% to 90% being singletons. The participants were between roughly 18 and 89 years old and came from some 23 US areas. The CDR3 has 15 amino acids. Germline trimming cut 0 bases from V and 1 base from J; bases unmatched to any gene: 0. The germline V gene encodes CDR1 SGHTS and CDR2 YDEGEE. The chain couples TRBV5-8 to TRBJ2-7; 11 positions match TRBD2. This clonotype was obtained from a woman between 40 and 55 years old who had recovered from COVID-19. Sample: PBMCs or T cells enriched from blood (not recorded which). This chain's CDR3 is CASSLGLAGSYEQYF. Written as DNA, the CDR3 is TGTGCCAGCAGCTTGGGACTAGCGGGATCCTACGAGCAGTACTTC. The whole variable domain, filled in from reference TRBV5-8 and TRBJ2-7, reads EAGVTQSPTHLIKTRGQQATLRCSPISGHTSVYWYQQALGLGLQFLLWYDEGEERNRGNFPPRFSGRQFPNYSSELNVNALELEDSALYLCASSLGLAGSYEQYFGPGTRLTVT.